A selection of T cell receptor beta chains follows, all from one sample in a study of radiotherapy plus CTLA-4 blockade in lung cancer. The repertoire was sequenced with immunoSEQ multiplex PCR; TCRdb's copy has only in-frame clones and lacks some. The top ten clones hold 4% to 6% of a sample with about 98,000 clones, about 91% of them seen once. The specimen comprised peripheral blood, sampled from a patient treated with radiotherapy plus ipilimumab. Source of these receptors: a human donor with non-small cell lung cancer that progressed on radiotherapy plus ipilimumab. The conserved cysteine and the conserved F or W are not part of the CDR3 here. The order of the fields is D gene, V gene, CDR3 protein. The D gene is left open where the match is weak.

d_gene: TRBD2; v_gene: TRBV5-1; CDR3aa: ASSFLAGTSTDTQY
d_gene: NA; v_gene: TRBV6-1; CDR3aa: ASSETPVDTDTQY
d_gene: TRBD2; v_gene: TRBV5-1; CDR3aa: ASSLDRTSAYNEQF
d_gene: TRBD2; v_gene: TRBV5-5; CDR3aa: ASSLSASGNLYEQY
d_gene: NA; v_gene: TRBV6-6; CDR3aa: ASSYSKDGYEQY
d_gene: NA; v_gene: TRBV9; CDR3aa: ASSVAGYGEQF
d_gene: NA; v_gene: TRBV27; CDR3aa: ASSLSATYRLTNGYT
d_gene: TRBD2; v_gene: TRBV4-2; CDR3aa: ASSQREGHEQY
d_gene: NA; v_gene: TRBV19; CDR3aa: ASMAGLTGELF
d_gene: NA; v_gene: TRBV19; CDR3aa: ASSITQGDGYT
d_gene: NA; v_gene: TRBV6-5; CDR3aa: ASSGQTVPGELF
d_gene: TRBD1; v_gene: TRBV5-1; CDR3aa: ASSLTGTGTGNTIY
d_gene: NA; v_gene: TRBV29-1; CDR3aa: SVAGNYGYT
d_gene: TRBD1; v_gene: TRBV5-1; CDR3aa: ASSQGAPAGANVLT
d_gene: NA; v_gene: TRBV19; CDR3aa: ASSPIGRTGNTIY
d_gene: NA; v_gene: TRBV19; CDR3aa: ATSGGYEQY
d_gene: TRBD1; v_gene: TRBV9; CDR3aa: ASSTSGQLNQPQH
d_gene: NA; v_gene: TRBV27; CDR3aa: ASSFRGGYGYT
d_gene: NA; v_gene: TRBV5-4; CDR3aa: ASSLRVAASYEQY
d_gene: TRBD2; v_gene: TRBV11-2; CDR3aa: ASSPLLAGGMDEQF
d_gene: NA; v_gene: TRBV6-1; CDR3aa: ASRSSQETQY
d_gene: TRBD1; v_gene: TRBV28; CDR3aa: ASRADRGVRHEKLF
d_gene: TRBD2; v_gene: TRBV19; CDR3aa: ASSIARAGDVKTQY
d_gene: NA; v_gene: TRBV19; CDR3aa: ASSSLWDPRDEQF
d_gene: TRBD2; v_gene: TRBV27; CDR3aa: ASSLLTSGRAVTTDTQY
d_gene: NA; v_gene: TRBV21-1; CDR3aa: ASSKDYRGTKF
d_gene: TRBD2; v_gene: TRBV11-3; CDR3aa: ASSYGTSGQETQY
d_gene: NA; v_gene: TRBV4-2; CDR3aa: ASSPQNGGQNTGELF
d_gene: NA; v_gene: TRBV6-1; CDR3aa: ATSPGRPYEQY
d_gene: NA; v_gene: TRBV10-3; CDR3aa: AISERPPATNEKLF
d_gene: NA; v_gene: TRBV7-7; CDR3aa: ASSFTRGHEQY
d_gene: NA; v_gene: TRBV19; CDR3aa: ATRASNTEAF
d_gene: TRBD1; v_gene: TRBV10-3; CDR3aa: AINLHRDSNEKLF
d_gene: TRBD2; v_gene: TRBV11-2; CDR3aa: ASSPSGLAGGRSPYEQY
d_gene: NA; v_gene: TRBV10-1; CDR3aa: ASSRVGLDEQF
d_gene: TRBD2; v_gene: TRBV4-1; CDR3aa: ASSQDLAGLAGGSTDTQY
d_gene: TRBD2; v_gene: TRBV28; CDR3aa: ASSRGTSGTYEQY
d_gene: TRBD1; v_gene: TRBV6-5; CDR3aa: ASTEGTGVIYGYT
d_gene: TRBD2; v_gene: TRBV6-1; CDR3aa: ASRSGSGKVEQY
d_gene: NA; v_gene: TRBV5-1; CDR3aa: ASRGQETQY
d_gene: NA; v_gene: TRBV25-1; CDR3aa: ASSVKGEGVGELF
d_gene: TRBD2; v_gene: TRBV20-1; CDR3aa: SASRGDTQY
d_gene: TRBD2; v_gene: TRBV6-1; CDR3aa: ASSDYTQAGRYNEQF
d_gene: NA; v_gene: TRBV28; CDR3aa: ASSLPGNTEAF
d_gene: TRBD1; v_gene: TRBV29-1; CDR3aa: SVSGQENYGYT
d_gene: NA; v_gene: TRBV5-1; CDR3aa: ASSATGTETQY
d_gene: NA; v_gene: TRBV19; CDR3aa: ASSIGVDGNYGYT